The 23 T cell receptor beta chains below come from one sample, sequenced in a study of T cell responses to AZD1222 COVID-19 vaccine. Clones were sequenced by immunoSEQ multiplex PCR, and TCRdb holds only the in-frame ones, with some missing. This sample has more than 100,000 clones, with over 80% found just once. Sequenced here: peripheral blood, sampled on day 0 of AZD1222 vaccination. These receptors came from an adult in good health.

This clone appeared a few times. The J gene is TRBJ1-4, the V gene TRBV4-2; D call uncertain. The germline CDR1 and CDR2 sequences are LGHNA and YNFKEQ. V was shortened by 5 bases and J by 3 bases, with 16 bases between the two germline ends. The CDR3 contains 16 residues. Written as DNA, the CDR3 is TGTGCCAGCAGCGAAGGGTTACAGCTACCTAATGAAAAACTGTTTTTT. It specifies CASSEGLQLPNEKLFF.

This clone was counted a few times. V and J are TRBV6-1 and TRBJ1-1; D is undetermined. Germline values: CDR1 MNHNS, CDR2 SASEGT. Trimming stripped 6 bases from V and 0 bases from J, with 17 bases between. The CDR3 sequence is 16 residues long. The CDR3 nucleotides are TGTGCCAGCAGGGAAAGGGTCGGGAGCATGAACACTGAAGCTTTCTTT. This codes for CASRERVGSMNTEAFF.

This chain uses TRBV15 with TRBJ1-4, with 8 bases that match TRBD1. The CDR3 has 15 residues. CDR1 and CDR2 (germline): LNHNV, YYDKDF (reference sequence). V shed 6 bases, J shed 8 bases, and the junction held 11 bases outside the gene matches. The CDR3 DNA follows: TGTGCCACCAGGAAAACCCGGGACAGGCACGAAAAACTGTTTTTT. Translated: CATRKTRDRHEKLFF.

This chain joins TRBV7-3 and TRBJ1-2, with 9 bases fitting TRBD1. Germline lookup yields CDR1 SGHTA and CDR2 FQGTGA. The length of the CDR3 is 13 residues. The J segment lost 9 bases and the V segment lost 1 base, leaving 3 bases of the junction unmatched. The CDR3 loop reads CASSLIDRGSYTF. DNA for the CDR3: TGTGCCAGCAGCTTAATCGACAGGGGGAGCTACACCTTC.

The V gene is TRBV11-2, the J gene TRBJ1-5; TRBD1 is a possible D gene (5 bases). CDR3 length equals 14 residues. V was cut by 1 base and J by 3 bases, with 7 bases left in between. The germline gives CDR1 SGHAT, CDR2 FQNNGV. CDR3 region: CASSLGRANQPQHF. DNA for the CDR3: TGTGCCAGCAGCTTAGGCAGGGCCAATCAGCCCCAGCATTTT.

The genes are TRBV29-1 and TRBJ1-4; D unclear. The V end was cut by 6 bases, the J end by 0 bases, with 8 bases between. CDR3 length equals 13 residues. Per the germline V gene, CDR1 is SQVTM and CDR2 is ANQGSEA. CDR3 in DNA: TGCAGCGTACAGACGGCAACTAATGAAAAACTGTTTTTT. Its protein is CSVQTATNEKLFF.

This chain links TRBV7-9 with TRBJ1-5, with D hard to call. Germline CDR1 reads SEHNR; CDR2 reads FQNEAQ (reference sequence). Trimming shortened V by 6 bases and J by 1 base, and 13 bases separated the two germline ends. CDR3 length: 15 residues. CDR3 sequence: CASSRADGSNQPQHF. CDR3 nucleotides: TGTGCCAGCAGTAGGGCAGACGGGAGCAATCAGCCCCAGCATTTT.

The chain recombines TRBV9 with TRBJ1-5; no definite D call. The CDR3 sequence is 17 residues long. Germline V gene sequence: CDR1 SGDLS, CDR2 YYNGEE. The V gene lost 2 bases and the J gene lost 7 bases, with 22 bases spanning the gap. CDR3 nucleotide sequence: TGTGCCAGCAGCGTCTACATCGATGGGAACACGGGGCAGCCCCAGCATTTT. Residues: CASSVYIDGNTGQPQHF.

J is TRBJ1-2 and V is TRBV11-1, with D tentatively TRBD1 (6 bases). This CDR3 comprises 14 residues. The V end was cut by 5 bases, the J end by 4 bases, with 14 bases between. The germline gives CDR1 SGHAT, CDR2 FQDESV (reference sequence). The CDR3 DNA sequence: TGTGCCAGCAGCCTAACGACAGGAGGCTATGGCTACACCTTC. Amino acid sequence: CASSLTTGGYGYTF. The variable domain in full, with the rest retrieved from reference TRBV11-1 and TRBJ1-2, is EAEVAQSPRYKITEKSQAVAFWCDPISGHATLYWYRQILGQGPELLVQFQDESVVDDSQLPKDRFSAERLKGVDSTLKIQPAELGDSAMYLCASSLTTGGYGYTFGSGTRLTVV.

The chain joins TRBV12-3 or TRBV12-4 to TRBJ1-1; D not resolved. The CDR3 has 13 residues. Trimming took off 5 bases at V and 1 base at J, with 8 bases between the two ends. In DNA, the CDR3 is TGTGCCAGCAGTCCTCGGACGAACACTGAAGCTTTCTTT. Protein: CASSPRTNTEAFF.

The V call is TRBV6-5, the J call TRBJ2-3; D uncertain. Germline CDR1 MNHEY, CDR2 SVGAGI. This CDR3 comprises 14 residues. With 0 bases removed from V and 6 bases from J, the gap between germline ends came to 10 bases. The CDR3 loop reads CASSYSSSGDTQYF. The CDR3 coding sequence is TGTGCCAGCAGTTACTCTTCTAGTGGGGATACGCAGTATTTT.

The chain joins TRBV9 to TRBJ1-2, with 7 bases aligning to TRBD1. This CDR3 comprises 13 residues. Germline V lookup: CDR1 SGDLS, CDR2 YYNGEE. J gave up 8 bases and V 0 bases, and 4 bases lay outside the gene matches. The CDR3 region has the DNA TGTGCCAGCAGCGTAGTAGGGGGCCGAGGCTACACCTTC. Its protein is CASSVVGGRGYTF.

Here the CDR3 DNA reads TGTGCCAGCAGGACACAGGGGGCGGATGGCTACACCTTC. This codes for CASRTQGADGYTF. This chain uses TRBV7-2 with TRBJ1-2, with 9 bases fitting TRBD1. V lost 6 bases, J lost 6 bases, and 5 bases stayed unmatched. This CDR3 has 13 amino acids. Germline V gene lookup returns CDR1 SGHTA and CDR2 FQGNSA.

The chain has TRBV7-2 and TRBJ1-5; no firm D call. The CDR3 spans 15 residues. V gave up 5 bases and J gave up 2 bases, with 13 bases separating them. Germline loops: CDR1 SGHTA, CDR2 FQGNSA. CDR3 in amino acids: CASSIHAGGNQPQHF. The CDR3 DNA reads TGTGCCAGCAGCATCCATGCCGGGGGCAATCAGCCCCAGCATTTT.

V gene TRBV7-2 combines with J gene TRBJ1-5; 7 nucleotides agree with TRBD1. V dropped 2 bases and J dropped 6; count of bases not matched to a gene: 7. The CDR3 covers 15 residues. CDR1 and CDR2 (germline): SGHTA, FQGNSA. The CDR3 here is CASSLYSAGGQPQHF. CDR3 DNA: TGTGCCAGCAGCTTATATTCGGCAGGGGGTCAGCCCCAGCATTTT.

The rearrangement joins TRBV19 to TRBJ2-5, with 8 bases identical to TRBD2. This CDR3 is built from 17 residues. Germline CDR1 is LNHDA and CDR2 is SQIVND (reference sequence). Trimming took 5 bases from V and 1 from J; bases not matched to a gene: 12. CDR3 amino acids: CASSLGGSSGTQETQYF. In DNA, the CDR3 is TGTGCCAGTAGTCTGGGGGGTAGTAGCGGGACCCAAGAGACCCAGTACTTC.

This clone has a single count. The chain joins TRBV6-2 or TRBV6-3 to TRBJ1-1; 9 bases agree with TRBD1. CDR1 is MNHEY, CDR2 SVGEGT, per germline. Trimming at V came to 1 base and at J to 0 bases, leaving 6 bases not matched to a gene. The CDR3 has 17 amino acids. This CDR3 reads CASSYFEGTGMNTEAFF. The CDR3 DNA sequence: TGTGCCAGCAGTTACTTTGAAGGGACAGGGATGAACACTGAAGCTTTCTTT.

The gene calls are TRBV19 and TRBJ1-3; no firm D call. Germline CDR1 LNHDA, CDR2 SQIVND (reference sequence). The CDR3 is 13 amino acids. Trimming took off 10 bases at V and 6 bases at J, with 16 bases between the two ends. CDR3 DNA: TGTGCCACCTCAACTCAGGCGGTAAACACCATATATTTT. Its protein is CATSTQAVNTIYF.

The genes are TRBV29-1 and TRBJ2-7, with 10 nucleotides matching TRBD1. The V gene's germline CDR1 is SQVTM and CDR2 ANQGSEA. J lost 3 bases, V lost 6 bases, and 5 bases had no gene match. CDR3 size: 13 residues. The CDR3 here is CSVTRDRGYEQYF. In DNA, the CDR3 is TGCAGCGTCACACGGGACAGGGGCTACGAGCAGTACTTC.

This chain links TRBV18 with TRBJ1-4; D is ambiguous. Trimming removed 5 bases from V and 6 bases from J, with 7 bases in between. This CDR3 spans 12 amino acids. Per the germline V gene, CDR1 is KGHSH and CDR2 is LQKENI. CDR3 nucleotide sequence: TGTGCCAGCTCATCGGGCGATGAAAAACTGTTTTTT. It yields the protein CASSSGDEKLFF.

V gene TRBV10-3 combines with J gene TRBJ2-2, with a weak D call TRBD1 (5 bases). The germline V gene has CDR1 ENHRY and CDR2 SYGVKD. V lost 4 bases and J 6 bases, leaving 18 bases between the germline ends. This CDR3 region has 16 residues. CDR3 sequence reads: CAISVGSVGQAGELFF. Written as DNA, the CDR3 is TGTGCCATCAGTGTGGGCAGCGTGGGGCAGGCCGGGGAGCTGTTTTTT.

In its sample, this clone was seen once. CDR3 sequence reads: CASSEVPSFGSGYTF. DNA for the CDR3: TGTGCCAGCAGTGAAGTCCCTTCGTTTGGGTCTGGCTACACCTTC. V gene TRBV6-1 combines with J gene TRBJ1-2; D is undetermined. The germline gives CDR1 MNHNS, CDR2 SASEGT. The CDR3 contains 15 residues. Trimming stripped 1 base from V and 7 bases from J, with 16 bases between.

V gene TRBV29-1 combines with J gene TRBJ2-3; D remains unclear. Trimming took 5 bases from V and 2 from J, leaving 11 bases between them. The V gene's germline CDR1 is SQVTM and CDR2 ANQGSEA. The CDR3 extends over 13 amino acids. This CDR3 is CSVSRYTTDTQYF. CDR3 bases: TGCAGCGTTTCTCGGTATACCACAGATACGCAGTATTTT.